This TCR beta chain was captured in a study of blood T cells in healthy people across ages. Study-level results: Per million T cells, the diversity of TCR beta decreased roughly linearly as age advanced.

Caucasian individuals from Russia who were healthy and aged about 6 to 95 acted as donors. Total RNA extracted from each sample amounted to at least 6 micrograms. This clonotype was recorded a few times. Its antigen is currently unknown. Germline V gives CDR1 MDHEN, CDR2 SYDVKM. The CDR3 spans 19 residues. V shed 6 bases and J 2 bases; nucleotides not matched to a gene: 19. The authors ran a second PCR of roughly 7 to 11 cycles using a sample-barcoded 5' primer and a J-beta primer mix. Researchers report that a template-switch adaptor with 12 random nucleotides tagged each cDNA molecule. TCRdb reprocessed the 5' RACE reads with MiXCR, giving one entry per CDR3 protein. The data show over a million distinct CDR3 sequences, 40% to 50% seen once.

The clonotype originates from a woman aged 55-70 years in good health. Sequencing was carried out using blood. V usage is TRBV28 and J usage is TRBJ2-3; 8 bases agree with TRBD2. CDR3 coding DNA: TGTGCCAGCAGCACTCGGTCGGGGTTTGGGACTAGTCCCACAGATACGCAGTATTTT. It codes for CASSTRSGFGTSPTDTQYF. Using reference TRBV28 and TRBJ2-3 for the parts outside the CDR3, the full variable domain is DVKVTQSSRYLVKRTGEKVFLECVQDMDHENMFWYRQDPGLGLRLIYFSYDVKMKEKGDIPEGYSVSREKKERFSLILESASTNQTSMYLCASSTRSGFGTSPTDTQYFGPGTRLTVL.